This T cell receptor beta chain stems from a study of CD8 T cells in Susac syndrome (dated by TCRdb to between 2018 and 2021). As for the study more broadly: Whether CD8+ T cell activation and differentiation in Susac syndrome was antigen driven was tested using repertoire sequencing.

RNA was extracted using the RNeasy kit, and roughly 0.5 to 1 ug of the RNA was reverse transcribed with random hexamers. TCR beta CDR3 regions were amplified with the immunoSEQ multiplex PCR assay covering 54 Vbeta and 13 Jbeta segments. To correct PCR amplification bias, a synthetic template baseline was used for both primer optimization and computational correction. For the original study's pipeline: Only productive sequences were kept, with reads annotated to V, D and J genes according to IMGT and analyzed in immunoSEQ Analyzer. Clonality was calculated as one minus the Shannon entropy normalized by log2 of the number of productive unique sequences. For each patient and control, public and private clones were evaluated among the 100 most prevalent clones. Clones were defined as Susac-specific when absent from the healthy and MS cohorts, from over 950 published viral clones and from other ImmuneACCESS disease sequences. TCRdb passed the public sequencing reads through fastp at Q25 and MiXCR, retaining productive beta sequences. One record per CDR3 amino acid sequence lists the most common genes and DNA. For this entry, the V and J calls and clone size follow TCRdb and not the study's own pipeline. Here the sample has some 190,000 distinct CDR3 sequences; over 85% occur a single time. The leading ten clones occupy approximately 0.1% of the sample.

Reading from cysteine to phenylalanine, the CDR3 counts 13 amino acids. Only the CDR3 part of the read is kept: 39 bases, read in frame from the first base. General study outcomes and caveats: The TCR sequencing and HLA analysis was acknowledged to have included a relatively small number of individuals.

Peripheral blood CD8+ and CD4+ T cells from healthy donors, Susac syndrome patients and multiple sclerosis patients were profiled by high-throughput TCR beta sequencing. Healthy donors were included as age- and sex-matched controls. Bulk CD8+ and CD4+ T cells were purified by magnetic negative isolation, while CD8+ TEMRA cells were enriched using FACS. Blood was drawn into EDTA tubes, processed within 24 hours, and PBMCs were isolated by density gradient centrifugation. PBMCs intended for TCR sequencing were frozen in liquid nitrogen and were later thawed in a 37 degrees C water bath. The sorted or isolated CD4+, CD8+ and CD8+ TEMRA cells had a purity of 90% or higher. This clonotype has only one observation. Its target antigen remains unknown. No per-base quality is available; no much larger clone lies one base away. One read alone is a weak basis.

This sequence was found in a human donor in good health. The sample comprised CD4+ T cells from PBMCs. Recombination connected TRBV21-1 to TRBJ2-3. TRBV21-1 is a recognized pseudogene. For the CDR3, the sequence is CASNELFPDTQYF. The DNA sequence reads TGTGCCAGCAATGAACTCTTTCCAGATACGCAGTATTTT.